This T cell receptor (beta chain) emerged from a study of control samples from healthy donors and cancer patients. Measured with immunoSEQ multiplex PCR; TCRdb has only the in-frame clones, and not every one. This table has under 150,000 clones, just under 95% appearing once. This clone has a single count. The CDR3 length is 15 residues. V lost 0 bases, J lost 0 bases, and 8 bases lay in between. Germline V CDR1 and CDR2: SGHNT, YENEEA. The receptor's source is a man aged 25 to 40 in good health. The V gene is TRBV11-3, the J gene TRBJ1-2; D gene ambiguous. The sample consisted of blood. The CDR3 sequence is CASSLDRITNYGYTF. In nucleotides, the CDR3 is TGTGCCAGCAGCTTAGACAGAATTACTAACTATGGCTACACCTTC. Full variable domain (remainder filled in from reference TRBV11-3 and TRBJ1-2): EAGVVQSPRYKIIEKKQPVAFWCNPISGHNTLYWYLQNLGQGPELLIRYENEEAVDDSQLPKDRFSAERLKGVDSTLKIQPAELGDSAVYLCASSLDRITNYGYTFGSGTRLTVV.